The source of this TCR beta chain is a study of T cells after yellow fever vaccination. The study's findings and limits: The booster saw the reappearance of most primary-vaccination clones (roughly 96% CD4, about 88% CD8).

The CDR3 length is 14 residues. Germline V CDR1 and CDR2: SGHRS, YFSETQ. Trimming cost V 4 bases and J 7 bases, with 17 bases left between them. MiXCR, applied by TCRdb to the 5' RACE reads, yields one record per CDR3 protein. Of fewer than 650,000 distinct CDR3 sequences in the sample, about a fifth were seen once. To note about this clonotype: The antigen remains undetermined.

The V gene is TRBV5-1, the J gene TRBJ1-2; D is uncertain. The sample in question was PBMCs, obtained approximately 22 days after the first yellow fever vaccination. The clonotype originates from a man aged 18-30 years who received the YFV17D yellow fever vaccine. CDR3 in DNA: TGCGCCAGCAGCAGGATGGCTAACAACCCTGGCTACACCTTC. Its protein product is CASSRMANNPGYTF.